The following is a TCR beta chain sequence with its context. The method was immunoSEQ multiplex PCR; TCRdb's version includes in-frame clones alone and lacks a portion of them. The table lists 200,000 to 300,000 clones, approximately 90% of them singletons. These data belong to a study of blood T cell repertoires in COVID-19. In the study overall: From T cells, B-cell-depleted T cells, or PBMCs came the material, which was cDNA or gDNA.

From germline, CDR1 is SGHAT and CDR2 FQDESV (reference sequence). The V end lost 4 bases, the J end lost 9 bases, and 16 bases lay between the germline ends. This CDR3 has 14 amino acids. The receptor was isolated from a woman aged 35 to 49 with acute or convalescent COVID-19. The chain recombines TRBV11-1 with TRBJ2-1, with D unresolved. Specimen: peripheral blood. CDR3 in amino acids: CASSSHDSIGEQFF. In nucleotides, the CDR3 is TGTGCCAGCAGCTCGCATGACTCCATTGGTGAGCAGTTCTTC. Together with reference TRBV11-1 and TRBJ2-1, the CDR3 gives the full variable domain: EAEVAQSPRYKITEKSQAVAFWCDPISGHATLYWYRQILGQGPELLVQFQDESVVDDSQLPKDRFSAERLKGVDSTLKIQPAELGDSAMYLCASSSHDSIGEQFFGPGTRLTVL.